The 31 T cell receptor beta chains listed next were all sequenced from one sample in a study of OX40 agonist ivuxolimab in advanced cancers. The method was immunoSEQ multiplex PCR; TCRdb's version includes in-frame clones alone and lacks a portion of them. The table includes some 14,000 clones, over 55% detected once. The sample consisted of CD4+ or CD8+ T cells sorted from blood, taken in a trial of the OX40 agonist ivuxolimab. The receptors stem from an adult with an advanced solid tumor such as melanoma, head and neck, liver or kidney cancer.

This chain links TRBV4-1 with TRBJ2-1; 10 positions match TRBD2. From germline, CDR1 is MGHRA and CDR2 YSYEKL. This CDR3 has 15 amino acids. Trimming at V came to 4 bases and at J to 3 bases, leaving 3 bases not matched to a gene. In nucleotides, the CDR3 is TGCGCCAGCAGCCTAGCGGGGGGCTTCTACAATGAGCAGTTCTTC. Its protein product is CASSLAGGFYNEQFF.

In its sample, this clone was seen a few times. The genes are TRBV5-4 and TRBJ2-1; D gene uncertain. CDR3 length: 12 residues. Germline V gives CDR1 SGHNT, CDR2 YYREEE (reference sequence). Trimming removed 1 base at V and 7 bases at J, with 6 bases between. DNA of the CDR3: TGTGCCAGCAGCTTGTCGGATAATGAGCAGTTCTTC. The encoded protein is CASSLSDNEQFF. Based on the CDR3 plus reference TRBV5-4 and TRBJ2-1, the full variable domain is ETGVTQSPTHLIKTRGQQVTLRCSSQSGHNTVSWYQQALGQGPQFIFQYYREEENGRGNFPPRFSGLQFPNYSSELNVNALELDDSALYLCASSLSDNEQFFGPGTRLTVL.

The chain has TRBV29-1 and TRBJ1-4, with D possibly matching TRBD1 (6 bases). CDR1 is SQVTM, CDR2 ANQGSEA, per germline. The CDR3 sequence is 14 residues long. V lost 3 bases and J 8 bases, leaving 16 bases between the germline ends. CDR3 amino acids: CSVDISQGGEKLFF. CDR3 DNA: TGCAGCGTTGATATATCCCAAGGGGGGGAAAAACTGTTTTTT.

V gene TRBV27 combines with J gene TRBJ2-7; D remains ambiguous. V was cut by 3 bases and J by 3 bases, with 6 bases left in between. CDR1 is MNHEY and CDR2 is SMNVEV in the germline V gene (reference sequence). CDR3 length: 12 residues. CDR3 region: CASSFIGYEQYF. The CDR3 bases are TGTGCCAGCAGTTTCATCGGCTACGAGCAGTACTTC.

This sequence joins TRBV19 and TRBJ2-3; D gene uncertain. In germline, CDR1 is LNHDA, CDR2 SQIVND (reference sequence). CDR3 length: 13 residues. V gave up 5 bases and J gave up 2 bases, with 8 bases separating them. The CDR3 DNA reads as TGTGCCAGTAGTGGTGTCAACACAGATACGCAGTATTTT. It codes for CASSGVNTDTQYF.

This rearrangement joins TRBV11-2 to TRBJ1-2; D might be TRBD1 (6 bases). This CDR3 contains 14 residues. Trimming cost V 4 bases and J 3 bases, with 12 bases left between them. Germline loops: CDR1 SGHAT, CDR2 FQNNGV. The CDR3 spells CASSYRVEDYGYTF. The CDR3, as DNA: TGTGCCAGCAGCTACAGGGTTGAAGACTATGGCTACACCTTC.

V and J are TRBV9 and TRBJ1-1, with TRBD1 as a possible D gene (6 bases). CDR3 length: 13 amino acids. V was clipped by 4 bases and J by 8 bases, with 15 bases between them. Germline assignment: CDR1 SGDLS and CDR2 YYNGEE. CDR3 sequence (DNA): TGTGCCAGCAGCCCAGGGGCAGGGCCCGAAGCTTTCTTT. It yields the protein CASSPGAGPEAFF. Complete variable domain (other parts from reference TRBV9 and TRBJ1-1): DSGVTQTPKHLITATGQRVTLRCSPRSGDLSVYWYQQSLDQGLQFLIQYYNGEERAKGNILERFSAQQFPDLHSELNLSSLELGDSALYFCASSPGAGPEAFFGQGTRLTVV.

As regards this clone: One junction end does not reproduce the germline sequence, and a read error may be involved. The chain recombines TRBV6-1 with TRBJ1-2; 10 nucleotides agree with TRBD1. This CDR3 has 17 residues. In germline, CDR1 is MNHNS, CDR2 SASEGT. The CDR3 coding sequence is TGTGCCATCAGTGACTTGAGCTGGACAGGGGGTTACTATGGCTACACCTTC. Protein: CAISDLSWTGGYYGYTF.

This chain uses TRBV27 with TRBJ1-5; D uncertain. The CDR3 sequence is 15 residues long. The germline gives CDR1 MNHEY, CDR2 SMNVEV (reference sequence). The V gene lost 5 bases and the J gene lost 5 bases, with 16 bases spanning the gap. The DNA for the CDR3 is TGTGCCAGCAGTAAGGCGGGCAGGTCTGATCAGCCCCAGCATTTT. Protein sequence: CASSKAGRSDQPQHF.

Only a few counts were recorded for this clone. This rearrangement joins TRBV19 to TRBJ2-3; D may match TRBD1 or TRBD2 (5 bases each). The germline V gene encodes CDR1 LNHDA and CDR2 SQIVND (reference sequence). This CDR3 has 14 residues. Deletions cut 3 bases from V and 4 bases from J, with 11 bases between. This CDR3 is CASSMLGRSDTQYF. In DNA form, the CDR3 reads TGTGCCAGTAGTATGCTGGGACGCTCAGATACGCAGTATTTT.

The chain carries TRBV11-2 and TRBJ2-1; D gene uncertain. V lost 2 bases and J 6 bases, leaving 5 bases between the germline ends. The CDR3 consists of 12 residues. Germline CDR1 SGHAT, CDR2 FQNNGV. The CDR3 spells CASSLYVNEQFF. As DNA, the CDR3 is TGTGCCAGCAGCTTATATGTCAATGAGCAGTTCTTC. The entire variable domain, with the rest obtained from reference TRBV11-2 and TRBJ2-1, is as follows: EAGVAQSPRYKIIEKRQSVAFWCNPISGHATLYWYQQILGQGPKLLIQFQNNGVVDDSQLPKDRFSAERLKGVDSTLKIQPAKLEDSAVYLCASSLYVNEQFFGPGTRLTVL.

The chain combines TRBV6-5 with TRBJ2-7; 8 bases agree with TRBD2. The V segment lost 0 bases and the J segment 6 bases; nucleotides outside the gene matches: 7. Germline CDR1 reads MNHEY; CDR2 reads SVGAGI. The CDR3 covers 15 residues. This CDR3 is CASSYSPGGGLEQYF. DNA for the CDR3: TGTGCCAGCAGTTACTCACCCGGGGGGGGGCTCGAGCAGTACTTC.

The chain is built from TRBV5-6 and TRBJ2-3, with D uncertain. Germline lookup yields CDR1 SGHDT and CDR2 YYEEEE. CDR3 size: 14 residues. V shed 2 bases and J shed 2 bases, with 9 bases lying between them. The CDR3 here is CASSFGQFTDTQYF. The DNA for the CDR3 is TGTGCCAGCAGCTTCGGGCAGTTCACAGATACGCAGTATTTT.

The CDR3 DNA reads TGTGCCAGCAGCACCTCGACAGGGGAAGGTTTGGAGACCCAGTACTTC. Its translation: CASSTSTGEGLETQYF. The chain employs TRBV7-9 and TRBJ2-5, with TRBD1 matching 8 bases. The CDR3 is 16 amino acids. The V and J ends lost 5 bases and 5 bases, in that order; junction bases with no gene match: 13. In germline, CDR1 is SEHNR, CDR2 FQNEAQ (reference sequence). Together with reference TRBV7-9 and TRBJ2-5, the CDR3 gives the full variable domain: DTGVSQNPRHKITKRGQNVTFRCDPISEHNRLYWYRQTLGQGPEFLTYFQNEAQLEKSRLLSDRFSAERPKGSFSTLEIQRTEQGDSAMYLCASSTSTGEGLETQYFGPGTRLLVL.

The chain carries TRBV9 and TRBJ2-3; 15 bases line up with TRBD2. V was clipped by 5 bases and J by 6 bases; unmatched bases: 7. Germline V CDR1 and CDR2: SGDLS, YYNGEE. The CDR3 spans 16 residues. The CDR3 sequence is CASSQGLAGGSDTQYF. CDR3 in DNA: TGTGCCAGCAGTCAAGGACTAGCGGGGGGGTCCGATACGCAGTATTTT.

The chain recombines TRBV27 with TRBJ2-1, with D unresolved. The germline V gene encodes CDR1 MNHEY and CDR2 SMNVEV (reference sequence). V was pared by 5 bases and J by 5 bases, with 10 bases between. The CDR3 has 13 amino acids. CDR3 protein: CASSTRTHNEQFF. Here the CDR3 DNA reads TGTGCCAGCAGTACCCGAACCCACAATGAGCAGTTCTTC.

CDR3 residues: CASSPTTGGELFF. The CDR3 nucleotides read TGTGCCAGCAGCCCCACCACTGGCGGGGAGCTGTTTTTT. The V gene is TRBV6-5, the J gene TRBJ2-2; D unclear. Trimming took off 6 bases at V and 7 bases at J, with 12 bases between the two ends. This CDR3 comprises 13 residues. CDR1 and CDR2 (germline): MNHEY, SVGAGI.

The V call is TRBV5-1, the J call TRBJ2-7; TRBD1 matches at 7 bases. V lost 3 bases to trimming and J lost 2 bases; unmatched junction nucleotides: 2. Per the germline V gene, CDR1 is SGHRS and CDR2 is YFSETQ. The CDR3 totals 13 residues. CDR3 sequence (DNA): TGCGCCAGCAGCTCCGACAGGGCCTACGAGCAGTACTTC. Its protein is CASSSDRAYEQYF.

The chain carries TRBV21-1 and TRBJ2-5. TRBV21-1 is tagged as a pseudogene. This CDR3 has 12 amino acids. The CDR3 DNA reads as TGTGCCAGCAGCAAAGTAGCCAGGGAGCAGTACTTC. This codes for CASSKVAREQYF.

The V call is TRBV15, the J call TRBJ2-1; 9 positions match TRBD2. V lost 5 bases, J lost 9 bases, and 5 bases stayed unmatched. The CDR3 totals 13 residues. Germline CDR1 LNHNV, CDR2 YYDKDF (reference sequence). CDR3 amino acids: CATSGSGRTEQFF. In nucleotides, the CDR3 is TGTGCCACCAGCGGAAGCGGGAGGACTGAGCAGTTCTTC.

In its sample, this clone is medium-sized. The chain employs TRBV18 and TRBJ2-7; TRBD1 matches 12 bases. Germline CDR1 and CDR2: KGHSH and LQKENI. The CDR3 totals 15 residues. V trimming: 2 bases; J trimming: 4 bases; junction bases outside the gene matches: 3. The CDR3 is CASSPGGQGAYEQYF. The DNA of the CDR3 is TGTGCCAGCTCACCAGGGGGACAGGGGGCGTACGAGCAGTACTTC. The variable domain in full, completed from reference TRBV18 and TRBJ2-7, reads NAGVMQNPRHLVRRRGQEARLRCSPMKGHSHVYWYRQLPEEGLKFMVYLQKENIIDESGMPKERFSAEFPKEGPSILRIQQVVRGDSAAYFCASSPGGQGAYEQYFGPGTRLTVT.

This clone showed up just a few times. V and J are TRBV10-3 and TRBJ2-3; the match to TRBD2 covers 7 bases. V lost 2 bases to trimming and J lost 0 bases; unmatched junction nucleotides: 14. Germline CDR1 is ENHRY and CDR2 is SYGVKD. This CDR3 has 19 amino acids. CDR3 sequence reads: CAISELGDGPGGSTDTQYF. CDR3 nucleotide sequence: TGTGCCATCAGTGAGCTTGGGGACGGTCCGGGAGGTAGCACAGATACGCAGTATTTT.

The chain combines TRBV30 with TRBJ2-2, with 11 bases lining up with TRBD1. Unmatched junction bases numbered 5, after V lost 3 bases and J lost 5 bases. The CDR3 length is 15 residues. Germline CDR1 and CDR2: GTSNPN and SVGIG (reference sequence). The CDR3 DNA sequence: TGTGCCTGGAGGGACCGGGACAGGGGGACCGGGGAGCTGTTTTTT. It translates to CAWRDRDRGTGELFF.

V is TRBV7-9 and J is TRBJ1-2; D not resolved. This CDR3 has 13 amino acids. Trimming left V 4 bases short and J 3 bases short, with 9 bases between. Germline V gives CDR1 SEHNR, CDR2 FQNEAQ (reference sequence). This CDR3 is CASSSQDYYGYTF. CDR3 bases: TGTGCCAGCAGCTCTCAGGACTACTATGGCTACACCTTC. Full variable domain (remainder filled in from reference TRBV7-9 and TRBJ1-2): DTGVSQNPRHKITKRGQNVTFRCDPISEHNRLYWYRQTLGQGPEFLTYFQNEAQLEKSRLLSDRFSAERPKGSFSTLEIQRTEQGDSAMYLCASSSQDYYGYTFGSGTRLTVV.

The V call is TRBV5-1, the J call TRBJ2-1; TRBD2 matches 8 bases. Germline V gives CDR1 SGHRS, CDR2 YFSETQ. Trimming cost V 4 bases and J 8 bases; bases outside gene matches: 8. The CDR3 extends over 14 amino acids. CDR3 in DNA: TGCGCCAGCAGCCCTCCGGGAGGGGGGGATGAGCAGTTCTTC. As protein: CASSPPGGGDEQFF.

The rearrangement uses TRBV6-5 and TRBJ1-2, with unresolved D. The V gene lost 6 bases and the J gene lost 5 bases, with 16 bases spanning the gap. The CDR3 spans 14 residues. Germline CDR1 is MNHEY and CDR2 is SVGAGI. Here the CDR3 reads CASSQGSSFYGYTF. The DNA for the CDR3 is TGTGCCAGCAGCCAAGGGTCTTCTTTTTATGGCTACACCTTC.

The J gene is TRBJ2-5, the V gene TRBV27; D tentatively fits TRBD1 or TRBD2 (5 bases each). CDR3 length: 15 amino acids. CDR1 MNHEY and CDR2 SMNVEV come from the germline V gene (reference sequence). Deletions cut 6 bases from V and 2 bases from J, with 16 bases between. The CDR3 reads CASSQRGVVQETQYF. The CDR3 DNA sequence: TGTGCCAGCAGCCAAAGAGGGGTGGTTCAAGAGACCCAGTACTTC.

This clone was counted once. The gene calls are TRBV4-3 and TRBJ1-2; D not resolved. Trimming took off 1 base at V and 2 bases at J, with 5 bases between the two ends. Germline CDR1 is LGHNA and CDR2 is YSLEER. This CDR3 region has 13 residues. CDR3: CASSQGGNYGYTF. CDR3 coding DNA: TGCGCCAGCAGCCAAGGGGGAAACTATGGCTACACCTTC.

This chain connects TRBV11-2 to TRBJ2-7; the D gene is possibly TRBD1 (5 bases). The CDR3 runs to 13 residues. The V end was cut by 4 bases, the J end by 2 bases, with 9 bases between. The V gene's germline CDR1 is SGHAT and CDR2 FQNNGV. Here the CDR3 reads CASSSSTAYEQYF. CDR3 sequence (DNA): TGTGCCAGCAGCTCCTCGACAGCCTACGAGCAGTACTTC.

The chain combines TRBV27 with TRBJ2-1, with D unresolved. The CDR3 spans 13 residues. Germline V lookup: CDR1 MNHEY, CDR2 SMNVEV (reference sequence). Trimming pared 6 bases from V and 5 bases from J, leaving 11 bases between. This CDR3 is CASSLWGNNEQFF. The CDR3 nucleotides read TGTGCCAGCAGCCTTTGGGGAAACAATGAGCAGTTCTTC.

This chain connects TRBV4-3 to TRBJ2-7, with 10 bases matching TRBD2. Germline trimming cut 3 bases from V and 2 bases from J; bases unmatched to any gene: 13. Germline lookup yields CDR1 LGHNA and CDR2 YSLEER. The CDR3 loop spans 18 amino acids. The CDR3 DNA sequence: TGCGCCAGCAGCCAGGCCCTTCAACTAGCGGGGCCCCCCTACGAGCAGTACTTC. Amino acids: CASSQALQLAGPPYEQYF.